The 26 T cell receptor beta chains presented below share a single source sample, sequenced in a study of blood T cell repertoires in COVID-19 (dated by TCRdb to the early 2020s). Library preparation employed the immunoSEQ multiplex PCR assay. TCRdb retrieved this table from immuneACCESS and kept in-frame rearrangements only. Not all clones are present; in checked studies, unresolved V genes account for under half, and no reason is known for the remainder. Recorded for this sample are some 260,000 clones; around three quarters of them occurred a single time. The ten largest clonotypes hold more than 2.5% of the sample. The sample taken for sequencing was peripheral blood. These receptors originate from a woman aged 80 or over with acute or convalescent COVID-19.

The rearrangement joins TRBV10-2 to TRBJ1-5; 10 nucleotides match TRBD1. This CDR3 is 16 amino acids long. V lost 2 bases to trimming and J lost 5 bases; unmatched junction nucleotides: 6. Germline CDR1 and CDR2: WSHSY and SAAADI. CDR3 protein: CASSEGTGVGYQPQHF. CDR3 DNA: TGCGCCAGCAGTGAGGGGACAGGGGTAGGTTATCAGCCCCAGCATTTT.

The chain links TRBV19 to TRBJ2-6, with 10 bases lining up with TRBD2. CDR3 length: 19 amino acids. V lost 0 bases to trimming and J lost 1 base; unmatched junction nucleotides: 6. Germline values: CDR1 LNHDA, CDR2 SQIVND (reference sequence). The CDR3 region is CASSIDGLAGVSGANVLTF. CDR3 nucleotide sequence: TGTGCCAGTAGTATAGATGGGCTAGCGGGAGTATCTGGGGCCAACGTCCTGACTTTC.

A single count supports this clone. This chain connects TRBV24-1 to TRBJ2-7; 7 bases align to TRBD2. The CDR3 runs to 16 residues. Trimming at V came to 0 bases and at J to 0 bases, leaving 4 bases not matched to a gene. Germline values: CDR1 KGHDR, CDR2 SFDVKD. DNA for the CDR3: TGTGCCACCAGTGATTTGCGAGGCGGGAGCTCCTACGAGCAGTACTTC. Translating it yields CATSDLRGGSSYEQYF.

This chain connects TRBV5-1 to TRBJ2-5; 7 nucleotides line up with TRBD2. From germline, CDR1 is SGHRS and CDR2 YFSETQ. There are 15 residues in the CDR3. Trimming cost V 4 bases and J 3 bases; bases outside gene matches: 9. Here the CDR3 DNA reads TGCGCCAGCAGCCACCCCGGGACTACCAAAGAGACCCAGTACTTC. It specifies CASSHPGTTKETQYF.

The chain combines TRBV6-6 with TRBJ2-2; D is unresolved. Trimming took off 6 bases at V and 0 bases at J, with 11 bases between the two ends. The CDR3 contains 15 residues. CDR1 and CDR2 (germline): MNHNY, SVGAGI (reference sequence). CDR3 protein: CASSQTYTNTGELFF. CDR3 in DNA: TGTGCCAGCAGCCAAACATACACGAACACCGGGGAGCTGTTTTTT.

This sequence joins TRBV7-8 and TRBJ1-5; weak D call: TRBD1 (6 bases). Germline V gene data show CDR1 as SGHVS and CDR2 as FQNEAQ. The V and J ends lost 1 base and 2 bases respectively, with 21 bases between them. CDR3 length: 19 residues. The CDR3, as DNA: TGTGCCAGCAGCTTAGAGGCGGGGGTATCAGGGGCGCGCAATCAGCCCCAGCATTTT. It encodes CASSLEAGVSGARNQPQHF.

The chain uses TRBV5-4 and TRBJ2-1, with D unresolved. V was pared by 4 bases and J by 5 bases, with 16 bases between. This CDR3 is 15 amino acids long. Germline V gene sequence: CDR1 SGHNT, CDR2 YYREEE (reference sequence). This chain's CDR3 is CASSPGHSLNNEQFF. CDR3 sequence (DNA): TGTGCCAGCAGCCCCGGTCACAGTTTGAACAATGAGCAGTTCTTC.

The CDR3 loop reads CASSVLGTGFQETQYF. DNA of the CDR3: TGTGCCAGCAGTGTGCTCGGGACAGGGTTCCAAGAGACCCAGTACTTC. The chain couples TRBV2 to TRBJ2-5; 9 bases are a match to TRBD1. V dropped 4 bases and J dropped 1; count of bases not matched to a gene: 7. The CDR3 runs to 16 residues. Germline V lookup: CDR1 SNHLY, CDR2 FYNNEI. The whole variable domain, filled in from reference TRBV2 and TRBJ2-5, reads EPEVTQTPSHQVTQMGQEVILRCVPISNHLYFYWYRQILGQKVEFLVSFYNNEISEKSEIFDDQFSVERPDGSNFTLKIRSTKLEDSAMYFCASSVLGTGFQETQYFGPGTRLLVL.

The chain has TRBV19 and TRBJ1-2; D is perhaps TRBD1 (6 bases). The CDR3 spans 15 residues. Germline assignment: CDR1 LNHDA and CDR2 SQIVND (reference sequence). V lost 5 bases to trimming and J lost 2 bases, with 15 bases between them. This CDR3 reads CASSPTGNINYGYTF. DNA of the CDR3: TGTGCCAGTAGTCCCACAGGGAATATAAACTATGGCTACACCTTC.

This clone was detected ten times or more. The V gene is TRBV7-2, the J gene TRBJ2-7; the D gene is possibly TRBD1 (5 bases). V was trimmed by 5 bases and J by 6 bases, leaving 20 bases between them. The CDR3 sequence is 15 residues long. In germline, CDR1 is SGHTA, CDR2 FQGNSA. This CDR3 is CASSPWQGPTSEQYF. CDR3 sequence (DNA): TGTGCCAGCAGCCCATGGCAGGGCCCCACGTCCGAGCAGTACTTC. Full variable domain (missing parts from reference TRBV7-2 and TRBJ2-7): GAGVSQSPSNKVTEKGKDVELRCDPISGHTALYWYRQSLGQGLEFLIYFQGNSAPDKSGLPSDRFSAERTGGSVSTLTIQRTQQEDSAVYLCASSPWQGPTSEQYFGPGTRLTVT.

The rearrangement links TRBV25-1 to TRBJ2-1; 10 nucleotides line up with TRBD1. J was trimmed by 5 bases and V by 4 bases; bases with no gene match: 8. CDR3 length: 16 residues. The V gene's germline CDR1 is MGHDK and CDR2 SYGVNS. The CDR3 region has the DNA TGTGCCAGCAGTGCCCGACAGGGGGCCTGGGACAATGAGCAGTTCTTC. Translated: CASSARQGAWDNEQFF.

DNA for the CDR3: TGTGCCAGCAGCTTAACTCAGGGCAATCAGCCCCAGCATTTT. Its translation is CASSLTQGNQPQHF. The genes are TRBV7-2 and TRBJ1-5; D is ambiguous. Trimming stripped 2 bases from V and 2 bases from J, with 7 bases between. This CDR3 is built from 14 residues. Germline assignment: CDR1 SGHTA and CDR2 FQGNSA.

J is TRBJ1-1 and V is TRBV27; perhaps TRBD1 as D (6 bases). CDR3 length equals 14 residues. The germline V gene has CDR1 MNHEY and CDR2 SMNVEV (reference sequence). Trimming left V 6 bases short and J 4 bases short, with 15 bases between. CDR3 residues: CASSSRRGGTEAFF. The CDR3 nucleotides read TGTGCCAGCAGCTCCAGGAGGGGGGGCACTGAAGCTTTCTTT.

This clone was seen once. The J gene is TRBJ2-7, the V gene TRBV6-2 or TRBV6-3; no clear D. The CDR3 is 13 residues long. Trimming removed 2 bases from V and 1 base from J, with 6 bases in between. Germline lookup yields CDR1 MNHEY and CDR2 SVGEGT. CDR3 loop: CASSYRSSYEQYF. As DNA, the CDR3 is TGTGCCAGCAGTTACCGCAGTTCCTACGAGCAGTACTTC.

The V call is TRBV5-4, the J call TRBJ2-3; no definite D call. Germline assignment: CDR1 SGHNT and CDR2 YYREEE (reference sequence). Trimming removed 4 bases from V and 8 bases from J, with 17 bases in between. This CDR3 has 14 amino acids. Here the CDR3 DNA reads TGTGCCAGCAGCGGTGGCCTGAGTACGGGTACGCAGTATTTT. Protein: CASSGGLSTGTQYF.

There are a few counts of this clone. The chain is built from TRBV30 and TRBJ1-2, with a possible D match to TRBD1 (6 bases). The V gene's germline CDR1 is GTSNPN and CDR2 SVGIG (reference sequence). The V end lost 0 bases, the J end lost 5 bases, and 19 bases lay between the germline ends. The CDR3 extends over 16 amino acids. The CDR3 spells CAWSVGLGGGVYGYTF. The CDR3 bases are TGTGCCTGGAGTGTCGGCCTGGGAGGGGGAGTGTATGGCTACACCTTC.

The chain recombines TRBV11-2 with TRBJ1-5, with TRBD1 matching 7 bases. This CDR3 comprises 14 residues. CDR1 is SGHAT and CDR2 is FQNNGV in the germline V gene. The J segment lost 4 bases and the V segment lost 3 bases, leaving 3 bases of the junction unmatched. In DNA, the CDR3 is TGTGCCAGCAGCTTTAAGGGGGCAAATCAGCCCCAGCATTTT. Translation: CASSFKGANQPQHF.

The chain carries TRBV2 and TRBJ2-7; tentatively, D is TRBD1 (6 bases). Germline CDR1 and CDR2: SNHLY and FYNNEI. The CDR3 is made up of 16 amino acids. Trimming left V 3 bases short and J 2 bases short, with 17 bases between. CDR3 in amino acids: CASSDHTGTVAYEQYF. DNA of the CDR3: TGTGCCAGCAGTGATCACACAGGGACCGTGGCCTACGAGCAGTACTTC.

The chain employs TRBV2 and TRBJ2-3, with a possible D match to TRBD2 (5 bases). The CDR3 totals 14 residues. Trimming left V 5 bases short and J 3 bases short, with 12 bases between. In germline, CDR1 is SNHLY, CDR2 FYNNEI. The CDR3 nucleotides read TGTGCCAGCAGTCTGTCGAGCGGAACAGATACGCAGTATTTT. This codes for CASSLSSGTDTQYF.

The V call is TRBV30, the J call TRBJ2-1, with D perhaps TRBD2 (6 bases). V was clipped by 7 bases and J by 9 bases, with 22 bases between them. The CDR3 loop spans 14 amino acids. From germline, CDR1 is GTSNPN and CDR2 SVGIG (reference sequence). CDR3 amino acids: CASTRVGFGGEQFF. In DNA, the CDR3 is TGTGCCTCCACGAGGGTGGGGTTCGGGGGTGAGCAGTTCTTC.

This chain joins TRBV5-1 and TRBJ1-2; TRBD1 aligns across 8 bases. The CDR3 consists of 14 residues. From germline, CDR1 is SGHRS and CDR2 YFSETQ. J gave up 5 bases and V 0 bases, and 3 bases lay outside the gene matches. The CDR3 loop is CASSLATGVYGYTF. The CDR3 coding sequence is TGCGCCAGCAGCTTGGCGACAGGGGTGTATGGCTACACCTTC.

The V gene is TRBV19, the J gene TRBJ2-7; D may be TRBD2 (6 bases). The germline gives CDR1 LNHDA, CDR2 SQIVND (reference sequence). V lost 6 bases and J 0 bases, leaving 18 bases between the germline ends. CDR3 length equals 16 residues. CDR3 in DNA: TGTGCCAGTAGCCATGCGGGACCTAGGAGCTCCTACGAGCAGTACTTC. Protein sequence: CASSHAGPRSSYEQYF.

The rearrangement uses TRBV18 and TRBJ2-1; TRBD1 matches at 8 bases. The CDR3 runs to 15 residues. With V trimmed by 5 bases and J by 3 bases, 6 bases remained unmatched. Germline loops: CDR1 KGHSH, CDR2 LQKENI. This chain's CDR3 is CASSSTGGDYNEQFF. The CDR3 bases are TGTGCCAGCTCATCTACAGGGGGAGACTACAATGAGCAGTTCTTC. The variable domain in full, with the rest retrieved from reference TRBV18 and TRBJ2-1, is NAGVMQNPRHLVRRRGQEARLRCSPMKGHSHVYWYRQLPEEGLKFMVYLQKENIIDESGMPKERFSAEFPKEGPSILRIQQVVRGDSAAYFCASSSTGGDYNEQFFGPGTRLTVL.

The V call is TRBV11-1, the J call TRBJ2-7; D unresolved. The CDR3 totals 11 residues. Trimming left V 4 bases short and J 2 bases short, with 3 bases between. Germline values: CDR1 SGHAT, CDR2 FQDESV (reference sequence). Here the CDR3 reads CASSSAYEQYF. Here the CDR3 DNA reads TGTGCCAGCAGCTCCGCCTACGAGCAGTACTTC.

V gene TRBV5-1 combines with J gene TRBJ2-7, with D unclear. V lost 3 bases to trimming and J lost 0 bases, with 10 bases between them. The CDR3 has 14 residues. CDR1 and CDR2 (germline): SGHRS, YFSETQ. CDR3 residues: CASSSRESSYEQYF. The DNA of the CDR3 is TGCGCCAGCAGCTCTCGCGAAAGCTCCTACGAGCAGTACTTC.

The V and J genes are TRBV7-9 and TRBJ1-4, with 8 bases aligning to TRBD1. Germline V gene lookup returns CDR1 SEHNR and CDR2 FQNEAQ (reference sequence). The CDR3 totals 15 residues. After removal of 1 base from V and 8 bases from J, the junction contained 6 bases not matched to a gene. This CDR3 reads CASSLGQGAAEKLFF. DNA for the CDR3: TGTGCCAGCAGCTTAGGGCAGGGGGCTGCGGAAAAACTGTTTTTT.